This entry is about one T cell receptor beta chain. The antigen is undetermined. TCRdb's table, derived via immunoSEQ multiplex PCR, lists solely in-frame clones and lacks some. Of 9,500 to 14,000 clones listed, over 75% are singletons. The source of the sample is a study of OX40 agonist ivuxolimab in advanced cancers. Study-wide background: The study gave patients intravenous ivuxolimab at 0.01 to 10 mg/kg every 2 weeks. Study findings and constraints: Some patients who did not respond also had low normalized T-cell clonal expansion. Which antigen the expanded peripheral T cells recognized is unknown.

The CDR3 length is 15 residues. The receptor was derived from an adult with an advanced solid tumor such as melanoma, head and neck, liver or kidney cancer. The chain recombines TRBV21-1 with TRBJ1-1; TRBD1 is the table's D call, not checked against the DNA. TRBV21-1 is annotated as a pseudogene. The sequences come from CD4+ or CD8+ T cells sorted from blood, collected in a trial of the OX40 agonist ivuxolimab. The CDR3 sequence is CASSKVNRLNTEAFF. DNA for the CDR3: TGTGCCAGCAGCAAAGTTAACAGGTTGAACACTGAAGCTTTCTTT.